This paragraph covers one TCR beta chain sequence. Per the authors' pipeline: Estimation of nucleated cell counts relied on the amplification of reference gene primers. The assay was immunoSEQ multiplex PCR, and TCRdb's table has in-frame clones only and misses some. The DNA was the basis for D and trimming; V, J and clone size are from that table. The sample carries under 250,000 clones, roughly 88% recorded once. These data are taken from a study of blood T cell repertoires in COVID-19. Looking at the study overall: PBMCs, B-cell-depleted T cells, or T cells were the source of the cDNA or gDNA that made up the material.

The V end was cut by 1 base, the J end by 7 bases, with 16 bases between. CDR3 length: 15 residues. Germline loops: CDR1 SGHTA, CDR2 FQGNSA. Followed over time, Seattle patients had been enrolled while infection was active. The sequence derives from a man aged 45-60 years with COVID-19, enrolled during active disease. The sample taken for sequencing was peripheral blood. This sequence joins TRBV7-2 and TRBJ1-1; D is ambiguous. The CDR3 reads CASSLVSAAASEAFF. The CDR3, as DNA: TGTGCCAGCAGCTTAGTGTCCGCGGCAGCTAGTGAAGCTTTCTTT.